This T cell receptor beta chain was found in a study of blood T cell repertoires in COVID-19. Study-level information: There were acute and convalescent COVID-19 samples, and they came from the United States, Italy and Spain. PBMCs, B-cell-depleted T cells, or T cells were the source of the cDNA or gDNA that made up the material.

TCRdb's table, derived via immunoSEQ multiplex PCR, lists solely in-frame clones and lacks some. This sample has approximately 89,000 clones, with almost 95% found just once. Germline lookup yields CDR1 LGHDT and CDR2 YNNKEL (reference sequence). This CDR3 comprises 15 residues. With 3 bases removed from V and 3 bases from J, the gap between germline ends came to 12 bases. The chain is built from TRBV3-1 (or the pseudogene TRBV3-2) and TRBJ2-1; D might be TRBD2 (5 bases). The sample consisted of peripheral blood. The TCR originated in a woman in her sixties with active COVID-19. The CDR3 DNA reads as TGTGCCAGCAGCCATTCGAGCGGAAACTACAATGAGCAGTTCTTC. Translating gives CASSHSSGNYNEQFF.